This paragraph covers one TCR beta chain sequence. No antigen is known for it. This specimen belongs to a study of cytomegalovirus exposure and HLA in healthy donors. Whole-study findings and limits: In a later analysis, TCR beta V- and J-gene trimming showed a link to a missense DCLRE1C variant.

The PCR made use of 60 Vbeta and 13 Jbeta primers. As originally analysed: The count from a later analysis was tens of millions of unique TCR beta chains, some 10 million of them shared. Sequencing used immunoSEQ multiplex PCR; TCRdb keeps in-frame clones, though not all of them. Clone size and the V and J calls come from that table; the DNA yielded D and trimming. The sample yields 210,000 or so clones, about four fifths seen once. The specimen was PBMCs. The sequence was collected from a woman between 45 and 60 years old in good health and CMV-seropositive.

The CDR3 sequence is CASSLSRTGGMKFF. The CDR3 DNA reads as TGTGCCAGCAGCTTATCTAGGACAGGGGGCATGAAGTTCTTC. The rearrangement links TRBV7-9 to TRBJ2-1; 11 bases are a match to TRBD1. With 2 bases clipped from V and 14 bases from J, the junction kept 8 bases outside the gene matches. Germline values: CDR1 SEHNR, CDR2 FQNEAQ (reference sequence). This CDR3 is 14 amino acids long.